The 32 T cell receptor beta chains below were found in one sample sequenced in a study of blood T cell repertoires in COVID-19. Produced via immunoSEQ multiplex PCR; TCRdb's table is partial and in-frame only. The table lists tens of thousands of clones, approximately 85% of them singletons. What was sequenced was peripheral blood. The receptors were sampled from a man aged 50 to 60 with active COVID-19.

This chain links TRBV20-1 with TRBJ1-5, with unresolved D. Trimming shortened V by 3 bases and J by 2 bases, and 8 bases separated the two germline ends. This CDR3 has 13 residues. Germline V CDR1 and CDR2: DFQATT, SNEGSKA (reference sequence). The CDR3 region is CSASLGGNQPQHF. The DNA of the CDR3 is TGCAGTGCTAGTCTCGGGGGCAATCAGCCCCAGCATTTT.

V gene TRBV15 combines with J gene TRBJ1-2; D ambiguous. This CDR3 comprises 18 residues. Per germline, CDR1 LNHNV and CDR2 YYDKDF (reference sequence). V dropped 1 base and J dropped 1 base, with 19 bases sitting between them. CDR3 nucleotides: TGTGCCACCAGCAGAGGAGGCGGTCTGCGGGAGATTAACTATGGCTACACCTTC. Translated: CATSRGGGLREINYGYTF.

The V and J genes are TRBV7-2 and TRBJ1-3; D is ambiguous. The CDR3 is 14 amino acids. Looked up from germline, CDR1 is SGHTA and CDR2 is FQGNSA. The ends were cut back, 2 bases at V and 0 bases at J, with 5 bases in the middle. The CDR3 spells CASSLRDSGNTIYF. CDR3 DNA sequence: TGTGCCAGCAGCTTACGGGACTCTGGAAACACCATATATTTT.

The chain employs TRBV12-5 and TRBJ2-3, with D uncertain. The CDR3 totals 15 residues. Trimming stripped 3 bases from V and 1 base from J, with 11 bases between. Germline V gene sequence: CDR1 LGHNT, CDR2 FRNRAP. The DNA for the CDR3 is TGTGCTAGTGGTTTTCCCGTCTCTGGCACAGATACGCAGTATTTT. This gives the protein CASGFPVSGTDTQYF.

The genes are TRBV2 and TRBJ1-2; 10 bases line up with TRBD1. The CDR3 spans 15 residues. Germline trimming cut 7 bases from V and 0 bases from J; bases unmatched to any gene: 5. Germline V gives CDR1 SNHLY, CDR2 FYNNEI. This chain's CDR3 is CASIPDRGPNYGYTF. The DNA of the CDR3 is TGTGCCAGCATCCCTGACAGGGGGCCTAACTATGGCTACACCTTC.

This chain connects TRBV14 to TRBJ1-2; D not certain. Germline CDR1 is SGHDN and CDR2 is FVKESK. Trimming shortened V by 4 bases and J by 5 bases, and 14 bases separated the two germline ends. The CDR3 is 14 amino acids. The CDR3 DNA sequence: TGTGCCAGCAGCCCGGAGAGAAGTTGGTATGGCTACACCTTC. Translating gives CASSPERSWYGYTF.

This clone was recorded once. In the same sample, other DNA sequences code for this CDR3. This CDR3 is CATSAPTGEAFF. CDR3 DNA: TGTGCCACCAGTGCCCCGACGGGGGAAGCTTTCTTT. The chain carries TRBV24-1 and TRBJ1-1; D unresolved. Germline CDR1 and CDR2: KGHDR and SFDVKD. The V end was cut by 5 bases, the J end by 8 bases, with 11 bases between. CDR3 length equals 12 residues.

This clone occurred a few times. This chain links TRBV5-1 with TRBJ2-7, with D maybe TRBD1 (5 bases). Trimming shortened V by 4 bases and J by 2 bases, and 16 bases separated the two germline ends. Per the germline V gene, CDR1 is SGHRS and CDR2 is YFSETQ. The CDR3 runs to 15 residues. The CDR3 loop is CASSPLGVGTYEQYF. The CDR3 region has the DNA TGCGCCAGCAGCCCATTAGGGGTTGGAACCTACGAGCAGTACTTC.

V usage is TRBV29-1 and J usage is TRBJ1-2; D may be TRBD1 (6 bases). The V end was cut by 7 bases, the J end by 2 bases, with 14 bases between. Germline V gives CDR1 SQVTM, CDR2 ANQGSEA. The CDR3 sequence is 13 residues long. The DNA of the CDR3 is TGCAGCGCGTCCTGGGGGCAGAACTATGGCTACACCTTC. Amino acids: CSASWGQNYGYTF.

The gene calls are TRBV3-1 (or the pseudogene TRBV3-2) and TRBJ2-2; the match to TRBD2 covers 8 bases. The CDR3 extends over 15 amino acids. Germline V CDR1 and CDR2: LGHDT, YNNKEL (reference sequence). V gave up 2 bases and J gave up 1 base; unmatched junction bases: 0. The CDR3 protein is CASSQRGGNTGELFF. Written as DNA, the CDR3 is TGTGCCAGCAGCCAACGGGGGGGGAACACCGGGGAGCTGTTTTTT.

The chain is built from TRBV25-1 and TRBJ2-6; possibly TRBD2 for D (5 bases). Germline V gene data show CDR1 as MGHDK and CDR2 as SYGVNS. The CDR3 is made up of 18 amino acids. Trimming removed 5 bases from V and 0 bases from J, with 17 bases in between. The CDR3 sequence: CASSPSEGFRSGANVLTF. In nucleotides, the CDR3 is TGTGCCAGCAGTCCTTCAGAGGGATTCCGCTCTGGGGCCAACGTCCTGACTTTC.

This chain uses TRBV28 with TRBJ2-5; 8 bases match TRBD2. CDR1 MDHEN and CDR2 SYDVKM come from the germline V gene. V shed 2 bases and J 0 bases; nucleotides not matched to a gene: 8. This CDR3 is built from 17 residues. CDR3 residues: CASSLPGGAANQETQYF. The CDR3 region has the DNA TGTGCCAGCAGTTTACCGGGGGGGGCAGCAAACCAAGAGACCCAGTACTTC.

This chain links TRBV10-3 with TRBJ2-7; the match to TRBD2 covers 10 bases. Germline-derived CDR1 and CDR2 are ENHRY and SYGVKD. The ends lost 9 bases at V and 2 bases at J; junction bases unmatched: 4. The CDR3 totals 13 residues. Here the CDR3 DNA reads TGTGCCATTAATAGCGGGGGGACCTACGAGCAGTACTTC. Translated, it gives CAINSGGTYEQYF.

The chain recombines TRBV12-3 or TRBV12-4 with TRBJ1-1; 8 nucleotides agree with TRBD1. V lost 5 bases, J lost 4 bases, and 3 bases stayed unmatched. The CDR3 is 13 residues long. This CDR3 reads CASSTGGSTEAFF. The DNA of the CDR3 is TGTGCCAGCAGTACAGGGGGGTCCACTGAAGCTTTCTTT.

The gene calls are TRBV6-5 and TRBJ2-5; 7 bases align to TRBD1. This CDR3 contains 13 residues. Germline V lookup: CDR1 MNHEY, CDR2 SVGAGI. Trimming took 8 bases from V and 2 from J; bases not matched to a gene: 5. The CDR3 coding sequence is TGTGCCAGCGGGGGACAGAGGCAAGAGACCCAGTACTTC. Residues: CASGGQRQETQYF.

This clone was recorded only once. The rearrangement uses TRBV5-1 and TRBJ1-1; no reliable D call. CDR3 size: 14 residues. The germline CDR1 and CDR2 sequences are SGHRS and YFSETQ. Deletions cut 0 bases from V and 6 bases from J, with 12 bases between. CDR3 sequence: CASSLEAGSAEAFF. CDR3 bases: TGCGCCAGCAGCTTGGAGGCGGGTTCGGCTGAAGCTTTCTTT.

J is TRBJ2-2 and V is TRBV28, with D possibly being TRBD1 (6 bases). CDR1 is MDHEN, CDR2 SYDVKM, per germline. Trimming shortened V by 6 bases and J by 5 bases, and 10 bases separated the two germline ends. The CDR3 has 13 residues. The CDR3 DNA reads as TGTGCCAGCAGACAACAGGGTACCGGGGAGCTGTTTTTT. Its translation is CASRQQGTGELFF. The complete variable domain, with remaining parts taken from reference TRBV28 and TRBJ2-2, reads DVKVTQSSRYLVKRTGEKVFLECVQDMDHENMFWYRQDPGLGLRLIYFSYDVKMKEKGDIPEGYSVSREKKERFSLILESASTNQTSMYLCASRQQGTGELFFGEGSRLTVL.

The CDR3, as DNA: TGTGCCAGCAGGGGGCTAAAAAGGCCGAACACTGAAGCTTTCTTT. Its translation is CASRGLKRPNTEAFF. This chain connects TRBV11-2 to TRBJ1-1, with D perhaps TRBD1 (5 bases). V dropped 6 bases and J dropped 1 base, with 15 bases sitting between them. Germline CDR1 SGHAT, CDR2 FQNNGV. The CDR3 runs to 15 residues.

J is TRBJ2-3 and V is TRBV10-1; 9 nucleotides align to TRBD2. CDR1 is WNHNN, CDR2 SYGVQD, per germline (reference sequence). This CDR3 has 13 amino acids. V was pared by 0 bases and J by 14 bases, with 6 bases of the junction left unmatched. CDR3 loop: CASSESLAGGWYF. In nucleotides, the CDR3 is TGCGCCAGCAGTGAGTCTTTGGCGGGGGGGTGGTATTTT.

The rearrangement uses TRBV19 and TRBJ2-1, with 7 nucleotides matching TRBD2. J gave up 0 bases and V 1 base, and 0 bases lay outside the gene matches. CDR1 is LNHDA, CDR2 SQIVND, per germline (reference sequence). This CDR3 is built from 15 residues. The CDR3 sequence: CASSIGGGSYNEQFF. The CDR3 DNA sequence: TGTGCCAGTAGTATAGGCGGGGGCTCCTACAATGAGCAGTTCTTC.

The chain joins TRBV3-1 (or the pseudogene TRBV3-2) to TRBJ1-2, with 8 bases that match TRBD1. The CDR3 totals 16 residues. Unmatched junction bases numbered 8, after V lost 1 base and J lost 4 bases. Looked up from germline, CDR1 is LGHDT and CDR2 is YNNKEL (reference sequence). CDR3 in DNA: TGTGCCAGCAGCCAAGTCCGGACAGGGCGAGGCTATGGCTACACCTTC. The encoded protein is CASSQVRTGRGYGYTF.

V and J are TRBV6-5 and TRBJ1-1; a possible D gene is TRBD1 (5 bases). The V end lost 7 bases, the J end lost 4 bases, and 16 bases lay between the germline ends. This CDR3 is 14 amino acids long. The germline V gene encodes CDR1 MNHEY and CDR2 SVGAGI. The CDR3 DNA is TGTGCCAGCAACCTCAGTCCCGGGGGCACTGAAGCTTTCTTT. This sequence encodes CASNLSPGGTEAFF.

The gene calls are TRBV5-4 and TRBJ1-2, with a tentative D call TRBD1 (6 bases). Germline assignment: CDR1 SGHNT and CDR2 YYREEE (reference sequence). V was cut by 2 bases and J by 6 bases, with 8 bases left in between. The CDR3 contains 12 residues. The CDR3: CASSFYRDGYTF. CDR3 in DNA: TGTGCCAGCAGCTTCTACAGGGATGGCTACACCTTC.

The chain links TRBV7-3 to TRBJ1-4; 7 nucleotides line up with TRBD1. V gave up 5 bases and J gave up 1 base; unmatched junction bases: 4. This CDR3 has 15 amino acids. CDR1 is SGHTA and CDR2 is FQGTGA in the germline V gene. The CDR3 DNA is TGTGCCAGCAGCCCCCGGACAGGAACTAATGAAAAACTGTTTTTT. Its protein product is CASSPRTGTNEKLFF.

The chain recombines TRBV19 with TRBJ1-2; 7 positions match TRBD1. J was trimmed by 0 bases and V by 6 bases; bases with no gene match: 7. This CDR3 is 15 amino acids long. The germline V gene has CDR1 LNHDA and CDR2 SQIVND (reference sequence). The CDR3 DNA follows: TGTGCCAGTAGAGCCGGGACAGCCTCTAACTATGGCTACACCTTC. Its protein product is CASRAGTASNYGYTF.

The rearrangement uses TRBV5-1 and TRBJ2-1, with D unclear. The germline V gene encodes CDR1 SGHRS and CDR2 YFSETQ. The CDR3 extends over 11 amino acids. V lost 2 bases and J lost 7, with 4 bases in between. This CDR3 reads CASSFRNEQFF. For the CDR3, the DNA is TGCGCCAGCAGCTTTCGTAATGAGCAGTTCTTC.

The rearrangement uses TRBV3-1 (or the pseudogene TRBV3-2) and TRBJ2-3, with a weak D call TRBD2 (6 bases). The CDR3 covers 13 residues. Germline V lookup: CDR1 LGHDT, CDR2 YNNKEL (reference sequence). The V end was cut by 4 bases, the J end by 6 bases, with 11 bases between. The CDR3, as DNA: TGTGCCAGCAGCCCCGGGACTCATGATACGCAGTATTTT. Its protein is CASSPGTHDTQYF.

This clone was detected only a few times. This chain connects TRBV11-2 to TRBJ1-1; possible D gene TRBD1, 6 bases. Germline CDR1 is SGHAT and CDR2 is FQNNGV. The CDR3 contains 15 residues. V lost 0 bases to trimming and J lost 1 base, with 9 bases between them. CDR3 residues: CASSLEPGANTEAFF. Here the CDR3 DNA reads TGTGCCAGCAGCTTAGAACCAGGGGCGAACACTGAAGCTTTCTTT.

V usage is TRBV6-2 or TRBV6-3 and J usage is TRBJ1-2; possibly TRBD1 for D (6 bases). V was cut by 2 bases and J by 4 bases, with 8 bases left in between. Germline lookup yields CDR1 MNHEY and CDR2 SVGEGT. CDR3 size: 13 residues. In nucleotides, the CDR3 is TGTGCCAGCAGTTACGGGGGGGCCTATGGCTACACCTTC. Amino acid sequence: CASSYGGAYGYTF.

This chain links TRBV2 with TRBJ2-2, with D unresolved. The CDR3 length is 13 residues. Germline CDR1 SNHLY, CDR2 FYNNEI. V gave up 4 bases and J gave up 2 bases, with 5 bases separating them. For the CDR3, the DNA is TGTGCCAGCAGTGTTATAAACACCGGGGAGCTGTTTTTT. Its protein is CASSVINTGELFF.

This chain joins TRBV5-1 and TRBJ2-5; 12 bases are a match to TRBD2. Per the germline V gene, CDR1 is SGHRS and CDR2 is YFSETQ. This CDR3 is 16 amino acids long. After removal of 1 base from V and 4 bases from J, the junction contained 5 bases not matched to a gene. The CDR3: CASSLSASGGGETQYF. The CDR3, as DNA: TGCGCCAGCAGCTTGAGCGCTAGCGGGGGGGGAGAGACCCAGTACTTC.

The V call is TRBV6-2 or TRBV6-3, the J call TRBJ1-2, with TRBD1 matching 8 bases. There are 15 residues in the CDR3. From germline, CDR1 is MNHEY and CDR2 SVGEGT. With 5 bases clipped from V and 0 bases from J, the junction kept 5 bases outside the gene matches. This CDR3 is CASSLQGGSNYGYTF. The CDR3 region has the DNA TGTGCCAGCAGTCTACAGGGGGGGTCTAACTATGGCTACACCTTC.